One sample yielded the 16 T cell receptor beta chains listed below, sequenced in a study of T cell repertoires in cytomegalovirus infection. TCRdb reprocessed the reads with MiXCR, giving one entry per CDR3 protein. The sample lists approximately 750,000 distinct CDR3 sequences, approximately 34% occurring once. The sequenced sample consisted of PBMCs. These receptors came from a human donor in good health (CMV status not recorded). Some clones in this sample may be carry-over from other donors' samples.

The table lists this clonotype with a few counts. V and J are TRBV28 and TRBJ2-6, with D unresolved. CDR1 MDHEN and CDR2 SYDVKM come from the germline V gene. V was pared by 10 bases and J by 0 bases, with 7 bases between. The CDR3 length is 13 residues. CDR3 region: CATQTSGANVLTF. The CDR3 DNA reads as TGTGCCACCCAGACCTCTGGGGCCAACGTCCTGACTTTC.

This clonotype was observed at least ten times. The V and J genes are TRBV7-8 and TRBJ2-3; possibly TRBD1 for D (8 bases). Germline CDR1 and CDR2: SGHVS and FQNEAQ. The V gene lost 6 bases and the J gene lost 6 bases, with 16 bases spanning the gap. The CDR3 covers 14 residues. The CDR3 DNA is TGTGCCAGCAGTTTTACAGGGGGGGAGGATACGCAGTATTTT. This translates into CASSFTGGEDTQYF.

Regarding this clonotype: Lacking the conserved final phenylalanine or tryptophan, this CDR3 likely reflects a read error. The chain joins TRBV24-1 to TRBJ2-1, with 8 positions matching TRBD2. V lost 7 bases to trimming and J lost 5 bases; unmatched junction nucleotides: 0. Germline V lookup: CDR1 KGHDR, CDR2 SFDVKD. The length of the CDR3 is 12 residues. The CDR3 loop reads CATRTSDNEQFL. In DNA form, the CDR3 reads TGTGCCACCAGGACTAGCGACAATGAGCAGTTCCTC.

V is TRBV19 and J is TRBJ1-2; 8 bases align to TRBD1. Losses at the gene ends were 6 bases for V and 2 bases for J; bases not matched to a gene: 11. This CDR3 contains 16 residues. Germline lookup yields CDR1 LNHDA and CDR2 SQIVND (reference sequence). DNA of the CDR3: TGTGCCAGTAGAACCGTCGGGACAGGAGGGAACTATGGCTACACCTTC. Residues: CASRTVGTGGNYGYTF.

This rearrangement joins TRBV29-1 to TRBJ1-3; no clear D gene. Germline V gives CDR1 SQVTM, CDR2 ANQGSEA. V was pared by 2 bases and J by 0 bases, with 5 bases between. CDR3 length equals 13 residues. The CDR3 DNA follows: TGCAGCGTTGAATCGGGCTCTGGAAACACCATATATTTT. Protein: CSVESGSGNTIYF.

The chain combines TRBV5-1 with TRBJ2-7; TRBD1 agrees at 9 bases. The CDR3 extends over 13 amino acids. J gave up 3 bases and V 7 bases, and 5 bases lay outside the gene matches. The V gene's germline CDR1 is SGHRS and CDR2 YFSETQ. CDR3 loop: CASRMGQGYEQYF. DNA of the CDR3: TGCGCCAGCCGGATGGGACAGGGCTACGAGCAGTACTTC.

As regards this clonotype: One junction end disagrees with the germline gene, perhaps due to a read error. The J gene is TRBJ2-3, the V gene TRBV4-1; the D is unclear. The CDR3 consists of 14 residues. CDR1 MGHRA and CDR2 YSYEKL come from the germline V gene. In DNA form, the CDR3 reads TGCGCCGGCAGCCATCGAGAAACCACAGATACGCAGTATTTT. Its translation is CAGSHRETTDTQYF.

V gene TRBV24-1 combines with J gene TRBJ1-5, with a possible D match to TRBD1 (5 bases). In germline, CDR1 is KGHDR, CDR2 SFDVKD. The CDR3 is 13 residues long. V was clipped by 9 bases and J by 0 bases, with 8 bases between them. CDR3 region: CATQTDSNQPQHF. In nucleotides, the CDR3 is TGTGCCACCCAGACAGATAGCAATCAGCCCCAGCATTTT.

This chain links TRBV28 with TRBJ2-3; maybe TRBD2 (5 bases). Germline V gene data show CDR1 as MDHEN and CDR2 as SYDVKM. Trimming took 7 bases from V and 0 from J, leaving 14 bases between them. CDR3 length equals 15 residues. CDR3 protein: CASILRGESTDTQYF. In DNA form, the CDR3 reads TGTGCCAGCATCCTTCGTGGGGAGAGCACAGATACGCAGTATTTT.

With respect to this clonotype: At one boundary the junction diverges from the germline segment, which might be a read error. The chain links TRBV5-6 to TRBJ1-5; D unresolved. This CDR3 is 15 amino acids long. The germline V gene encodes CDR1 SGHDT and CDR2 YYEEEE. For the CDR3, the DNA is TGTGCCAGCAGCAATGGTGGGAGCTACAATCAGCCCCATCATTTT. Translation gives CASSNGGSYNQPHHF.

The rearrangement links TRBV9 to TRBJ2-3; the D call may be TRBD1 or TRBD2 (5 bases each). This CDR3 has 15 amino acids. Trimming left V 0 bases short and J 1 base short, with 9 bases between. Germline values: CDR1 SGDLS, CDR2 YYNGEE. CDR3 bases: TGTGCCAGCAGCGTAGCGGGGCATGGCACAGATACGCAGTATTTT. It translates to CASSVAGHGTDTQYF.

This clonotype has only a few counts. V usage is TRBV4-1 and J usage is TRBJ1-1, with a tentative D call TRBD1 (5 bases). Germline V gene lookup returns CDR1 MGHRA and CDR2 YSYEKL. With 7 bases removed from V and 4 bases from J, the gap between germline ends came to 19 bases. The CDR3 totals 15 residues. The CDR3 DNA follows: TGCGCCAGCACTACGGGGCAGGCGGCGGGCACTGAAGCTTTCTTT. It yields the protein CASTTGQAAGTEAFF.

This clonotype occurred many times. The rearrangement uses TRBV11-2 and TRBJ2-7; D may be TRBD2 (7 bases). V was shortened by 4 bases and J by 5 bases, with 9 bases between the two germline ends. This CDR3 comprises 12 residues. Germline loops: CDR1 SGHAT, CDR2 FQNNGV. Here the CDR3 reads CASSSGGHEQYF. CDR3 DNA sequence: TGTGCCAGCAGCTCGGGGGGCCACGAGCAGTACTTC.

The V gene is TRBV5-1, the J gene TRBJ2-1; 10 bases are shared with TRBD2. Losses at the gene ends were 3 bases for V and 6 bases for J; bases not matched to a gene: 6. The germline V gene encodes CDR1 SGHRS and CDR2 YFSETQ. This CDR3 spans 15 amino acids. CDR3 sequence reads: CASSSRAGGSNEQFF. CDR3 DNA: TGCGCCAGCAGCTCAAGAGCGGGGGGGAGCAATGAGCAGTTCTTC. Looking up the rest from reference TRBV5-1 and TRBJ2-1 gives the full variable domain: KAGVTQTPRYLIKTRGQQVTLSCSPISGHRSVSWYQQTPGQGLQFLFEYFSETQRNKGNFPGRFSGRQFSNSRSEMNVSTLELGDSALYLCASSSRAGGSNEQFFGPGTRLTVL.

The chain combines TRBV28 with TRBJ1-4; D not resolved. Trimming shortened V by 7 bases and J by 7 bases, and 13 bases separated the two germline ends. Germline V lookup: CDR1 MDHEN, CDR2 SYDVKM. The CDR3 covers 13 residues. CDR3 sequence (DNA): TGTGCCAGCACTGCGGGGTTCGGTGAAAAACTGTTTTTT. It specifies CASTAGFGEKLFF.

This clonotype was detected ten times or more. The CDR3 here is CASSFRDEQFF. The CDR3 coding sequence is TGTGCCAGCAGCTTTCGGGATGAGCAGTTCTTC. The chain has TRBV27 and TRBJ2-1; no clear D gene. Germline values: CDR1 MNHEY, CDR2 SMNVEV (reference sequence). V shed 6 bases and J shed 8 bases, with 8 bases lying between them. This CDR3 spans 11 amino acids.